The T cell receptor beta chain described here comes from a study of cytomegalovirus exposure and HLA in healthy donors. Study results and caveats: Because they were indistinguishable, some V segments, including TRBV6-2 and TRBV6-3, were excluded. Immune exposure data for these donors was limited to CMV serostatus. The productive fraction for most TCR beta V segments was about 87% or about 30% in an earlier analysis.

This CDR3 comprises 12 residues. V shed 1 base and J shed 9 bases, with 10 bases lying between them. CDR1 is KGHSH and CDR2 is LQKENI in the germline V gene. PCR used 60 Vbeta primers and 13 Jbeta primers. Sequenced by immunoSEQ multiplex PCR; TCRdb stores in-frame clones only, minus some. The table has around 94,000 clones, around 77% seen once. This clone was observed a handful of times. Its cognate antigen is unknown. The sequence derives from a woman aged 60 to 75 in good health and CMV-seropositive. This sequence joins TRBV18 and TRBJ2-7; D remains unclear. The source material was PBMCs. CDR3 amino acids: CASSPRRLRQYF. CDR3 nucleotide sequence: TGTGCCAGCTCACCACGAAGACTGCGGCAGTACTTC.